The 3 T cell receptor beta chains presented below share a single source sample, sequenced in a study of T cells of healthy individuals (dated by TCRdb to about 2018). Libraries came from 5' RACE. Sequencing took place on an Illumina MiSeq. Clones were called with MiXCR by TCRdb after fastp trimmed the public reads at Q25, and only in-frame beta chains were retained. Identical CDR3 protein sequences are pooled into one entry, listed with their most common genes and DNA. The sample table contains tens of thousands of distinct CDR3 sequences; only one count was recorded for around 15% of them. The ten largest make up around 5% of the sample. The receptors were sampled from a human donor in good health.

Notes on this clonotype: This clone may be a read error of a much larger clone one base away. This chain joins TRBV20-1 and TRBJ1-4; no reliable D call. The CDR3 sequence is 13 residues long. The germline V gene has CDR1 DFQATT and CDR2 SNEGSKA (reference sequence). CDR3 sequence (DNA): TGCAGTGCTGCCCCGACCCTTAATGAAAAACTGATTTTT. It translates to CSAAPTLNEKLIF.

This clonotype was detected only a few times. J is TRBJ1-3 and V is TRBV3-1; 7 nucleotides line up with TRBD1. CDR3 length: 18 amino acids. CDR1 and CDR2 (germline): LGHDT, YNNKEL (reference sequence). J gave up 0 bases and V 1 base, and 9 bases lay outside the gene matches. The CDR3 bases are TGTGCCAGCAGCCAAGGTAGAGTCGGGACAGCCTCTGGAAACACCATATATTTT. Amino acid sequence: CASSQGRVGTASGNTIYF.

The chain employs TRBV12-3 or TRBV12-4 and TRBJ2-7; D gene ambiguous. The CDR3 sequence is 15 residues long. V lost 7 bases and J 0 bases, leaving 16 bases between the germline ends. In nucleotides, the CDR3 is TGTGCCAGCACCCGAGAGGTGTCTAGCTCCTACGAGCAGTACTTC. Its translation is CASTREVSSSYEQYF.